The next 30 T cell receptor beta chains were all read from a single sample in a study of blood T cell repertoires in COVID-19. Assay used: immunoSEQ multiplex PCR; TCRdb lists only in-frame clones, some missing. The sample consists of roughly 200,000 clones, roughly 85% of them appearing once. The sequencing sample was made of PBMCs or T cells enriched from blood (not recorded which). Source of these receptors: a man in his forties or fifties who had recovered from COVID-19.

The V gene is TRBV29-1, the J gene TRBJ2-5; TRBD1 matches at 9 bases. This CDR3 has 15 residues. The V and J ends lost 6 bases and 1 base, in that order; junction bases with no gene match: 9. Germline assignment: CDR1 SQVTM and CDR2 ANQGSEA. The CDR3 reads CSVLETGGSQETQYF. CDR3 DNA: TGCAGCGTCCTAGAGACAGGGGGATCCCAAGAGACCCAGTACTTC.

The V gene is TRBV27, the J gene TRBJ1-5, with 7 bases matching TRBD1. The germline CDR1 and CDR2 sequences are MNHEY and SMNVEV (reference sequence). The junction had 10 bases not matched to a gene; V was cut back by 8 bases and J by 6 bases. The CDR3 consists of 14 residues. CDR3 coding DNA: TGTGCCAGCGGGGGGACAGTAGGGGGTCAGCCCCAGCATTTT. It codes for CASGGTVGGQPQHF.

V usage is TRBV5-8 and J usage is TRBJ1-5; weak D call: TRBD1 (6 bases). This CDR3 has 15 amino acids. CDR1 is SGHTS, CDR2 YDEGEE, per germline. Trimming took off 5 bases at V and 2 bases at J, with 14 bases between the two ends. The DNA of the CDR3 is TGTGCCAGCAGTCTGGGGGCTTTGGGCAATCAGCCCCAGCATTTT. As protein: CASSLGALGNQPQHF. The full variable domain, in which reference TRBV5-8 and TRBJ1-5 provide the parts outside the CDR3, is EAGVTQSPTHLIKTRGQQATLRCSPISGHTSVYWYQQALGLGLQFLLWYDEGEERNRGNFPPRFSGRQFPNYSSELNVNALELEDSALYLCASSLGALGNQPQHFGDGTRLSIL.

This chain connects TRBV2 to TRBJ1-2, with 7 bases fitting TRBD1. V gave up 3 bases and J gave up 4 bases; unmatched junction bases: 2. The germline gives CDR1 SNHLY, CDR2 FYNNEI. The CDR3 consists of 13 residues. As DNA, the CDR3 is TGTGCCAGCAGTGACACAGGGGCCTATGGCTACACCTTC. Its translation: CASSDTGAYGYTF. Full variable domain (remainder filled in from reference TRBV2 and TRBJ1-2): EPEVTQTPSHQVTQMGQEVILRCVPISNHLYFYWYRQILGQKVEFLVSFYNNEISEKSEIFDDQFSVERPDGSNFTLKIRSTKLEDSAMYFCASSDTGAYGYTFGSGTRLTVV.

This clone came up a few times. The chain is built from TRBV18 and TRBJ1-3; D is unclear. V lost 1 base and J 4 bases, leaving 14 bases between the germline ends. The CDR3 spans 16 residues. Germline V gene data show CDR1 as KGHSH and CDR2 as LQKENI. CDR3 DNA sequence: TGTGCCAGCTCACCACTTCCCCCAGAATCCGGAAACACCATATATTTT. Its protein is CASSPLPPESGNTIYF.

The genes are TRBV5-5 and TRBJ2-3; D is possibly TRBD1 (6 bases). V lost 2 bases to trimming and J lost 4 bases, with 14 bases between them. The germline V gene has CDR1 SGHKS and CDR2 YYEKEE (reference sequence). The CDR3 sequence is 15 residues long. CDR3 sequence (DNA): TGTGCCAGCAGCTTAACAGGGCACTTTTCAGATACGCAGTATTTT. This translates into CASSLTGHFSDTQYF.

This chain uses TRBV7-9 with TRBJ2-1; the match to TRBD2 covers 12 bases. CDR1 SEHNR and CDR2 FQNEAQ come from the germline V gene (reference sequence). Germline trimming cut 5 bases from V and 4 bases from J; bases unmatched to any gene: 9. This CDR3 is 17 amino acids long. CDR3 residues: CASSAIGLAGRYNEQFF. DNA for the CDR3: TGTGCCAGCAGCGCAATAGGACTAGCGGGAAGGTACAATGAGCAGTTCTTC.

This rearrangement joins TRBV27 to TRBJ1-4; D not certain. The CDR3 loop spans 14 amino acids. V was shortened by 8 bases and J by 1 base, with 11 bases between the two germline ends. The germline CDR1 and CDR2 sequences are MNHEY and SMNVEV (reference sequence). The CDR3: CASASLRTNEKLFF. The CDR3 DNA sequence: TGTGCCAGCGCCTCTCTCAGAACTAATGAAAAACTGTTTTTT.

The chain has TRBV7-9 and TRBJ2-6; 9 positions match TRBD1. CDR3 length equals 19 residues. J gave up 1 base and V 2 bases, and 9 bases lay outside the gene matches. The germline CDR1 and CDR2 sequences are SEHNR and FQNEAQ (reference sequence). The CDR3 loop reads CASSLLRDREKSGANVLTF. As DNA, the CDR3 is TGTGCCAGCAGCTTACTTCGGGACAGGGAAAAGTCTGGGGCCAACGTCCTGACTTTC.

This clone has just one count. The CDR3 nucleotides read TGTGCCAGCAGCTTTACTAGCAACAATGAGCAGTTCTTC. This gives the protein CASSFTSNNEQFF. The rearrangement joins TRBV7-9 to TRBJ2-1, with D possibly being TRBD2 (6 bases). The germline gives CDR1 SEHNR, CDR2 FQNEAQ (reference sequence). Trimming left V 3 bases short and J 5 bases short, with 8 bases between. The CDR3 is 13 residues long.

The sample holds one count of this clone. This chain joins TRBV19 and TRBJ1-1; no reliable D call. The length of the CDR3 is 15 residues. The germline V gene encodes CDR1 LNHDA and CDR2 SQIVND (reference sequence). The V end lost 2 bases, the J end lost 6 bases, and 16 bases lay between the germline ends. CDR3 loop: CASSIWAGSIPEAFF. In DNA, the CDR3 is TGTGCCAGTAGTATATGGGCGGGATCTATCCCTGAAGCTTTCTTT.

The V gene is TRBV7-6, the J gene TRBJ1-1; perhaps TRBD1 as D (5 bases). V lost 5 bases and J lost 4, with 11 bases in between. CDR1 and CDR2 (germline): SGHVS, FNYEAQ. The CDR3 extends over 13 amino acids. CDR3 DNA sequence: TGTGCCAGCAGCCCAACAGGTATCACTGAAGCTTTCTTT. Residues: CASSPTGITEAFF.

V gene TRBV9 combines with J gene TRBJ1-5; D remains ambiguous. From germline, CDR1 is SGDLS and CDR2 YYNGEE. There are 14 residues in the CDR3. Deletions cut 0 bases from V and 5 bases from J, with 9 bases between. The CDR3: CASSVGQAYQPQHF. CDR3 DNA sequence: TGTGCCAGCAGCGTAGGGCAGGCCTATCAGCCCCAGCATTTT.

As regards this clone: The sample contains more than one DNA sequence encoding this CDR3. The J gene is TRBJ2-7, the V gene TRBV5-1; D uncertain. V dropped 0 bases and J dropped 0 bases, with 10 bases sitting between them. Germline V gene data show CDR1 as SGHRS and CDR2 as YFSETQ. The CDR3 runs to 15 residues. DNA of the CDR3: TGCGCCAGCAGCTTGGGTCAGGCGAGCTCCTACGAGCAGTACTTC. It translates to CASSLGQASSYEQYF.

The V and J genes are TRBV11-2 and TRBJ2-1, with 15 bases identical to TRBD2. Germline V gene lookup returns CDR1 SGHAT and CDR2 FQNNGV. This CDR3 has 15 amino acids. The trim removed 5 bases at V and 7 bases at J, leaving 3 bases unmatched. The CDR3: CASSQGTSGRNEQFF. For the CDR3, the DNA is TGTGCCAGCAGCCAAGGGACTAGCGGGAGGAATGAGCAGTTCTTC. Full variable domain (remainder filled in from reference TRBV11-2 and TRBJ2-1): EAGVAQSPRYKIIEKRQSVAFWCNPISGHATLYWYQQILGQGPKLLIQFQNNGVVDDSQLPKDRFSAERLKGVDSTLKIQPAKLEDSAVYLCASSQGTSGRNEQFFGPGTRLTVL.

The V gene is TRBV6-5, the J gene TRBJ1-2, with TRBD1 identical over 8 bases. This CDR3 contains 13 residues. J gave up 7 bases and V 6 bases, and 7 bases lay outside the gene matches. Germline values: CDR1 MNHEY, CDR2 SVGAGI. The CDR3 DNA follows: TGTGCCAGCAGGGACAGGGAGGGGGCTGGCTACACCTTC. It encodes CASRDREGAGYTF.

The DNA for the CDR3 is TGTGCCAGCAGCCCTCACTCTAACTATGGCTACACCTTC. This encodes CASSPHSNYGYTF. V gene TRBV5-6 combines with J gene TRBJ1-2, with D unclear. Germline V gives CDR1 SGHDT, CDR2 YYEEEE. With 4 bases removed from V and 0 bases from J, the gap between germline ends came to 7 bases. This CDR3 is 13 amino acids long. Combining the CDR3 with reference TRBV5-6 and TRBJ1-2 gives the whole variable domain DAGVTQSPTHLIKTRGQQVTLRCSPKSGHDTVSWYQQALGQGPQFIFQYYEEEERQRGNFPDRFSGHQFPNYSSELNVNALLLGDSALYLCASSPHSNYGYTFGSGTRLTVV.

The J gene is TRBJ2-3, the V gene TRBV6-5; D is undetermined. CDR1 and CDR2 from the germline V gene are MNHEY and SVGAGI. Deletions cut 10 bases from V and 5 bases from J, with 16 bases between. This CDR3 has 13 amino acids. CDR3 bases: TGTGCCACCCTTGCGGTAGGCGGAGATACGCAGTATTTT. It translates to CATLAVGGDTQYF.

The chain recombines TRBV10-1 with TRBJ2-7; 12 bases fit TRBD1. V shed 0 bases and J 6 bases; nucleotides not matched to a gene: 6. The length of the CDR3 is 16 residues. Germline CDR1 and CDR2: WNHNN and SYGVQD (reference sequence). The CDR3 is CASSESSGTGGSEQYF. The CDR3 nucleotides read TGCGCCAGCAGTGAGTCGTCGGGGACAGGGGGCTCCGAGCAGTACTTC.

This chain joins TRBV3-1 (or the pseudogene TRBV3-2) and TRBJ2-7; the match to TRBD1 covers 9 bases. CDR1 and CDR2 (germline): LGHDT, YNNKEL (reference sequence). J lost 5 bases, V lost 4 bases, and 6 bases had no gene match. The CDR3 is made up of 14 amino acids. The CDR3: CASSLRTGEDEQYF. CDR3 DNA sequence: TGTGCCAGCAGCCTAAGGACAGGGGAGGACGAGCAGTACTTC.

This clone appeared once. V usage is TRBV5-8 and J usage is TRBJ1-2; TRBD1 aligns across 7 bases. Trimming at V came to 2 bases and at J to 4 bases, leaving 5 bases not matched to a gene. From germline, CDR1 is SGHTS and CDR2 YDEGEE. The CDR3 has 14 residues. CDR3 in DNA: TGTGCCAGCAGCTTCCCCGACAGGGTCTATGGCTACACCTTC. Translation: CASSFPDRVYGYTF.

V gene TRBV12-3 or TRBV12-4 combines with J gene TRBJ1-3; D is uncertain. The V end was cut by 10 bases, the J end by 0 bases, with 10 bases between. The length of the CDR3 is 13 residues. CDR3 bases: TGTGCCATTCTGGCAGACTCTGGAAACACCATATATTTT. It encodes CAILADSGNTIYF.

V and J are TRBV18 and TRBJ1-3, with D uncertain. V was cut by 1 base and J by 4 bases, with 11 bases left in between. This CDR3 spans 15 amino acids. Germline CDR1 and CDR2: KGHSH and LQKENI. In DNA, the CDR3 is TGTGCCAGCTCACCACAGCGGGAAGGAGGAAACACCATATATTTT. Encoded protein: CASSPQREGGNTIYF. The complete variable domain, with remaining parts taken from reference TRBV18 and TRBJ1-3, reads NAGVMQNPRHLVRRRGQEARLRCSPMKGHSHVYWYRQLPEEGLKFMVYLQKENIIDESGMPKERFSAEFPKEGPSILRIQQVVRGDSAAYFCASSPQREGGNTIYFGEGSWLTVV.

The chain is built from TRBV2 and TRBJ2-7; D remains unclear. The CDR3 length is 11 residues. The germline gives CDR1 SNHLY, CDR2 FYNNEI. V was cut by 3 bases and J by 5 bases, with 5 bases left in between. CDR3 region: CASSEADEQYF. The CDR3, as DNA: TGTGCCAGCAGTGAGGCGGACGAGCAGTACTTC.

The chain is built from TRBV18 and TRBJ2-3, with 10 nucleotides matching TRBD2. V dropped 2 bases and J dropped 2; count of bases not matched to a gene: 1. The CDR3 contains 15 residues. Looked up from germline, CDR1 is KGHSH and CDR2 is LQKENI. The CDR3 here is CASSPGTSATDTQYF. DNA for the CDR3: TGTGCCAGCTCACCAGGGACTAGCGCCACAGATACGCAGTATTTT.

Ten or more counts support this clone. The V and J genes are TRBV27 and TRBJ1-6; a possible D gene is TRBD1 (5 bases). The V end was cut by 4 bases, the J end by 0 bases, with 7 bases between. In germline, CDR1 is MNHEY, CDR2 SMNVEV (reference sequence). The CDR3 has 15 amino acids. CDR3 nucleotide sequence: TGTGCCAGCAGTTCAGGGTTCTCCTATAATTCACCCCTCCACTTT. It encodes CASSSGFSYNSPLHF.

The rearrangement links TRBV5-8 to TRBJ2-3; 16 nucleotides align to TRBD2. The junction had 1 base not matched to a gene; V was cut back by 3 bases and J by 3 bases. The germline V gene has CDR1 SGHTS and CDR2 YDEGEE. This CDR3 has 16 amino acids. CDR3 coding DNA: TGTGCCAGCAGCTCGGGACTAGCGGGAGGGACAGATACGCAGTATTTT. It translates to CASSSGLAGGTDTQYF.

The chain joins TRBV10-2 to TRBJ2-3, with 7 bases that match TRBD2. Germline values: CDR1 WSHSY, CDR2 SAAADI. With 7 bases clipped from V and 1 base from J, the junction kept 2 bases outside the gene matches. The length of the CDR3 is 13 residues. The CDR3 loop is CASIAGGTDTQYF. DNA for the CDR3: TGCGCCAGCATCGCGGGAGGCACAGATACGCAGTATTTT.

The chain joins TRBV30 to TRBJ2-2; D might be TRBD1 (5 bases). CDR1 is GTSNPN, CDR2 SVGIG, per germline (reference sequence). V was cut by 2 bases and J by 6 bases, with 25 bases left in between. The CDR3 totals 18 residues. CDR3: CAWSRGTVGRYQPGELFF. The CDR3 nucleotides read TGTGCCTGGAGTAGGGGCACTGTGGGCAGGTATCAGCCCGGGGAGCTGTTTTTT.

For this clone: Mismatch with germline at one junction end may stem from a read error. This chain connects TRBV19 to TRBJ2-7, with D tentatively TRBD1 (6 bases). CDR1 is LNHDA, CDR2 SQIVND, per germline (reference sequence). This CDR3 has 12 amino acids. CDR3 sequence reads: CASSNREHEQYF. The CDR3 DNA sequence: TGTGCCAGCAGTAACAGGGAACACGAGCAGTACTTC.